The subject of this entry is one T cell receptor (beta chain). The data were taken from a study of blood T cell repertoires in COVID-19. Study summary: Acute and convalescent COVID-19 samples came from the United States, Italy and Spain. T cells, B-cell-depleted T cells, or PBMCs provided the cDNA or gDNA that served as material.

As processed by the authors: Amplification from reference gene primers served as the basis for estimated nucleated cell counts. Repertoires were generated with immunoSEQ multiplex PCR, while TCRdb's copy carries only in-frame clones and drops some. That table is the source of V, J and clone size, and D and trimming were worked out from the DNA. The table includes 150,000 to 200,000 clones, about 85% detected once. Trimming pared 4 bases from V and 0 bases from J, leaving 9 bases between. CDR3 length: 15 amino acids. Germline loops: CDR1 MGHRA, CDR2 YSYEKL. This TCR was sampled from a man between 60 and 70 years old with active or convalescent COVID-19. The chain carries TRBV4-1 and TRBJ1-4; D unclear. Sequencing was carried out using peripheral blood. For the CDR3, the DNA is TGCGCCAGCAGCCTCTCCACGGCAACTAATGAAAAACTGTTTTTT. This encodes CASSLSTATNEKLFF.